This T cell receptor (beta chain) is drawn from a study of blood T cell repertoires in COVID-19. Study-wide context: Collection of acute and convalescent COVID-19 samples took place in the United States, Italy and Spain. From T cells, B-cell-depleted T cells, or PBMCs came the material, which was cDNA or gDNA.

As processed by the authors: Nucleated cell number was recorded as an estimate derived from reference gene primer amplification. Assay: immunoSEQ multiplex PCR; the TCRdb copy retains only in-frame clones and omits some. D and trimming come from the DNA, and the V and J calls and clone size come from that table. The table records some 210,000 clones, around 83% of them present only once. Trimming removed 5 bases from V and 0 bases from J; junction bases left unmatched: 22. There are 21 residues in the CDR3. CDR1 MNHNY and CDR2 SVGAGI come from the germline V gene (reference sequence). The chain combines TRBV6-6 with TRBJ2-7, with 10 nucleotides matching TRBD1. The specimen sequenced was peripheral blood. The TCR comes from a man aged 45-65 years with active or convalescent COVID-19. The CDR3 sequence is CASSLLSTGTGDRRSSYEQYF. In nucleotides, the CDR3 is TGTGCCAGCAGTCTCCTATCTACCGGGACAGGGGACCGAAGGAGCTCCTACGAGCAGTACTTC.